The 24 T cell receptor beta chains in this list originate from one sample, sequenced in a study of cytomegalovirus exposure and HLA in healthy donors. It was with 60 Vbeta and 13 Jbeta primers that the PCR ran. Data came from immunoSEQ multiplex PCR; TCRdb stores just in-frame clones and leaves some out. The sample consists of around 190,000 clones, approximately 86% of them appearing once. The specimen was PBMCs. These receptors all come from a boy under 10 years old in good health and CMV-seronegative.

The rearrangement links TRBV7-6 to TRBJ2-3, with 8 bases matching TRBD1. Per germline, CDR1 SGHVS and CDR2 FNYEAQ. The CDR3 totals 16 residues. V dropped 5 bases and J dropped 2; count of bases not matched to a gene: 9. CDR3 loop: CASSPTWTGYTDTQYF. CDR3 DNA: TGTGCCAGCAGCCCCACCTGGACAGGGTACACAGATACGCAGTATTTT.

The gene calls are TRBV6-1 and TRBJ2-5; TRBD2 is a possible D gene (5 bases). Germline CDR1 reads MNHNS; CDR2 reads SASEGT. CDR3 length equals 16 residues. The V end lost 2 bases, the J end lost 4 bases, and 17 bases lay between the germline ends. DNA for the CDR3: TGTGCCAGCAGTGAATGGGCCGCGACGCTAGCAGAGACCCAGTACTTC. Protein: CASSEWAATLAETQYF.

The rearrangement joins TRBV23-1 to TRBJ2-2, with 10 nucleotides matching TRBD2. TRBV23-1 is designated an ORF whose function remains uncertain. J gave up 5 bases and V 6 bases, and 9 bases lay outside the gene matches. The CDR3 sequence is 16 residues long. This CDR3 reads CASSLLAGDRTGELFF. The CDR3 DNA reads as TGCGCCAGCAGCCTTCTAGCGGGAGACAGGACCGGGGAGCTGTTTTTT.

The chain is built from TRBV2 and TRBJ2-7, with 10 bases fitting TRBD1. This CDR3 comprises 14 residues. Per the germline V gene, CDR1 is SNHLY and CDR2 is FYNNEI. V was pared by 5 bases and J by 4 bases, with 5 bases of the junction left unmatched. CDR3 sequence: CASSSRQGAYEQYF. DNA for the CDR3: TGTGCCAGCAGTTCGAGACAGGGGGCTTACGAGCAGTACTTC.

V and J are TRBV7-6 and TRBJ1-1; D possibly corresponds to TRBD1 (5 bases). This CDR3 region has 15 residues. Germline CDR1 and CDR2: SGHVS and FNYEAQ. Trimming left V 3 bases short and J 5 bases short, with 16 bases between. The CDR3 sequence is CASSLHPAGETEAFF. CDR3 sequence (DNA): TGTGCCAGCAGCTTGCATCCGGCGGGGGAAACTGAAGCTTTCTTT.

The chain recombines TRBV6-5 with TRBJ2-7; TRBD2 matches at 10 bases. Germline V gene data show CDR1 as MNHEY and CDR2 as SVGAGI. There are 15 residues in the CDR3. The V segment lost 1 base and the J segment 7 bases; nucleotides outside the gene matches: 7. DNA of the CDR3: TGTGCCAGCAGTTACTTAGCGGGAGGTGGAGGTGAGCAGTACTTC. It encodes CASSYLAGGGGEQYF.

The chain uses TRBV11-2 and TRBJ1-2, with 9 bases fitting TRBD1. Germline values: CDR1 SGHAT, CDR2 FQNNGV. This CDR3 region has 17 residues. V shed 0 bases and J 2 bases; nucleotides not matched to a gene: 7. The CDR3: CASSLDLGTGMNYGYTF. The DNA for the CDR3 is TGTGCCAGCAGCTTAGACCTCGGGACAGGGATGAACTATGGCTACACCTTC.

The V call is TRBV11-2, the J call TRBJ2-7; 9 bases line up with TRBD1. V lost 1 base, J lost 9 bases, and 13 bases stayed unmatched. Per the germline V gene, CDR1 is SGHAT and CDR2 is FQNNGV. The CDR3 sequence is 16 residues long. CDR3 bases: TGTGCCAGCAGCTTAGTCGGGACAGGGCCCGACGGGGGGCAGTACTTC. Protein sequence: CASSLVGTGPDGGQYF.

Of note for this clone: At one boundary the junction diverges from the germline segment, which might be a read error. The V and J genes are TRBV15 and TRBJ2-3; TRBD2 is a possible D gene (6 bases). The CDR3 is 19 residues long. CDR1 is LNHNV, CDR2 YYDKDF, per germline (reference sequence). CDR3 amino acids: CATSRAPPAVPNGRDTQYF. DNA for the CDR3: TGTGCCACCAGTAGAGCGCCCCCGGCCGTTCCTAACGGGAGAGATACGCAGTATTTT.

The genes are TRBV28 and TRBJ1-4, with 7 bases matching TRBD1. V lost 4 bases to trimming and J lost 8 bases; unmatched junction nucleotides: 4. The CDR3 contains 13 residues. CDR1 and CDR2 from the germline V gene are MDHEN and SYDVKM. The CDR3 loop is CASSSGGGEKLFF. The DNA of the CDR3 is TGTGCCAGCAGTTCAGGGGGAGGCGAAAAACTGTTTTTT.

For this clone: At one of its ends the junction is not consistent with the germline gene, which may arise from a read error. This chain joins TRBV6-5 and TRBJ2-7; TRBD2 aligns across 11 bases. CDR1 is MNHEY and CDR2 is SVGAGI in the germline V gene. The CDR3 spans 15 residues. The CDR3: CASSHSGLAAYEQYF. Written as DNA, the CDR3 is TGTGCCAGCAGTCACTCGGGACTAGCGGCCTACGAGCAGTACTTC.

The rearrangement links TRBV7-8 to TRBJ1-1; D is undetermined. CDR3 length: 11 amino acids. Trimming took 7 bases from V and 11 from J, leaving 14 bases between them. Per the germline V gene, CDR1 is SGHVS and CDR2 is FQNEAQ. CDR3 in DNA: TGTGCCAGCAAAGACGCCGGGTGGGCTTTCTTT. Protein: CASKDAGWAFF.

The chain carries TRBV2 and TRBJ2-2, with D uncertain. V was cut by 3 bases and J by 4 bases, with 6 bases left in between. Germline V gene data show CDR1 as SNHLY and CDR2 as FYNNEI. CDR3 size: 13 residues. Written as DNA, the CDR3 is TGTGCCAGCAGTGAGTGGAGCACCGGGGAGCTGTTTTTT. It translates to CASSEWSTGELFF.

The rearrangement uses TRBV27 and TRBJ2-7; 10 bases align to TRBD2. CDR3 length equals 15 residues. V dropped 4 bases and J dropped 2; count of bases not matched to a gene: 5. Germline values: CDR1 MNHEY, CDR2 SMNVEV (reference sequence). As DNA, the CDR3 is TGTGCCAGCAGTTGGACTAGCGGACTCGCCTACGAGCAGTACTTC. Protein product: CASSWTSGLAYEQYF.

The gene calls are TRBV7-2 and TRBJ2-1; tentative D call: TRBD1 (5 bases). Germline values: CDR1 SGHTA, CDR2 FQGNSA. CDR3 length: 15 amino acids. With 1 base removed from V and 6 bases from J, the gap between germline ends came to 13 bases. The CDR3 loop reads CASSLGGARLNEQFF. CDR3 sequence (DNA): TGTGCCAGCAGCTTAGGTGGGGCTCGACTCAATGAGCAGTTCTTC.

V usage is TRBV5-6 and J usage is TRBJ2-1; 10 nucleotides line up with TRBD2. V was pared by 5 bases and J by 4 bases, with 9 bases of the junction left unmatched. Germline V lookup: CDR1 SGHDT, CDR2 YYEEEE. The CDR3 runs to 16 residues. DNA of the CDR3: TGTGCCAGCAGTCCGGATAGCGGGAGGAGATACAATGAGCAGTTCTTC. It is translated as CASSPDSGRRYNEQFF.

The genes are TRBV9 and TRBJ2-6; 8 bases are a match to TRBD1. V was pared by 4 bases and J by 1 base, with 7 bases of the junction left unmatched. The CDR3 runs to 17 residues. Germline V CDR1 and CDR2: SGDLS, YYNGEE. The CDR3 region is CASSSRGQASGANVLTF. The DNA for the CDR3 is TGTGCCAGCAGCTCCCGGGGACAGGCGTCTGGGGCCAACGTCCTGACTTTC.

This chain uses TRBV27 with TRBJ2-7; no definite D call. The CDR3 contains 13 residues. V was cut by 3 bases and J by 4 bases, with 10 bases left in between. The V gene's germline CDR1 is MNHEY and CDR2 SMNVEV (reference sequence). The CDR3 here is CASSFQSGYEQYF. The CDR3 DNA sequence: TGTGCCAGCAGTTTTCAATCCGGTTACGAGCAGTACTTC.

The CDR3 spells CASSNSGQGPFGELFF. For the CDR3, the DNA is TGTGCCAGTAGTAACTCGGGACAGGGTCCTTTCGGGGAGCTGTTTTTT. The rearrangement uses TRBV19 and TRBJ2-2, with TRBD1 matching 9 bases. The CDR3 is 16 amino acids. CDR1 is LNHDA, CDR2 SQIVND, per germline (reference sequence). J lost 7 bases, V lost 4 bases, and 10 bases had no gene match. The full variable domain, its missing parts supplied by reference TRBV19 and TRBJ2-2, is DGGITQSPKYLFRKEGQNVTLSCEQNLNHDAMYWYRQDPGQGLRLIYYSQIVNDFQKGDIAEGYSVSREKKESFPLTVTSAQKNPTAFYLCASSNSGQGPFGELFFGEGSRLTVL.

The gene calls are TRBV5-5 and TRBJ1-6; possibly TRBD1 for D (5 bases). With 2 bases removed from V and 5 bases from J, the gap between germline ends came to 20 bases. Germline values: CDR1 SGHKS, CDR2 YYEKEE (reference sequence). The CDR3 runs 18 residues. The CDR3 loop is CASSLSVSPQADNSPLHF. Written as DNA, the CDR3 is TGTGCCAGCAGCTTATCGGTCAGTCCACAGGCTGATAATTCACCCCTCCACTTT.

This clone has a single count. The chain links TRBV30 to TRBJ1-5; D remains unclear. V lost 5 bases and J 3 bases, leaving 11 bases between the germline ends. This CDR3 has 13 amino acids. Germline CDR1 reads GTSNPN; CDR2 reads SVGIG (reference sequence). The CDR3 spells CAWSPQPNQPQHF. The CDR3 DNA sequence: TGTGCCTGGTCTCCACAGCCCAATCAGCCCCAGCATTTT.

This chain links TRBV6-6 with TRBJ2-5; D ambiguous. The end of the DNA fits TRBJ2-7 better, so the J call may be wrong. Germline-derived CDR1 and CDR2 are MNHNY and SVGAGI (reference sequence). This CDR3 is 13 amino acids long. In DNA form, the CDR3 reads TGTGCCAGCACCTCCCGGAGAGGCCACGAGCAGTACTTC. This sequence encodes CASTSRRGHEQYF.

This rearrangement joins TRBV6-5 to TRBJ2-5, with TRBD2 identical over 8 bases. This CDR3 is built from 13 residues. From germline, CDR1 is MNHEY and CDR2 SVGAGI. After removal of 6 bases from V and 5 bases from J, the junction contained 5 bases not matched to a gene. The CDR3 loop reads CASRDSGKETQYF. CDR3 nucleotide sequence: TGTGCCAGCAGGGATAGCGGGAAGGAGACCCAGTACTTC.

The rearrangement joins TRBV5-4 to TRBJ2-7, with a weak D call TRBD2 (7 bases). V lost 1 base, J lost 6 bases, and 23 bases lay in between. The germline V gene has CDR1 SGHNT and CDR2 YYREEE (reference sequence). This CDR3 has 17 amino acids. The CDR3 DNA is TGTGCCAGCAGCTTGCGGGGTGTCGGGGGGCCGGGCCGCGAGCAGTACTTC. Its translation is CASSLRGVGGPGREQYF.